These 13 T cell receptor beta chains were sequenced from one sample in a study of T-cell reconstitution after alpha-beta-depleted transplantation in children. Preparation of the TCRbeta library used unique molecular identifiers. TCRdb called the PCR reads again in MiXCR, with one record for every CDR3 protein. The sample shows under 750,000 distinct CDR3 sequences, roughly 23% of them seen only once. Sample: PBMCs, mostly from graft donor cells, taken 360 days after TCRalphabeta/CD19-depleted stem cell transplant. The receptors originated from a boy under three years old who had a stem cell transplant for acute myeloid leukemia, so the T cells may come from the graft donor.

A few counts support this clonotype. The chain combines TRBV20-1 with TRBJ2-3; D unclear. V shed 2 bases and J shed 2 bases, with 11 bases lying between them. The CDR3 runs to 14 residues. Germline V gives CDR1 DFQATT, CDR2 SNEGSKA (reference sequence). The CDR3 DNA reads TGCAGTGCTAGACGCCCGAAAGTCACAGATACGCAGTATTTT. Protein sequence: CSARRPKVTDTQYF.

This clonotype was picked up a small number of times. The chain is built from TRBV12-3 or TRBV12-4 and TRBJ2-7; D gene uncertain. Trimming took 6 bases from V and 2 from J, leaving 14 bases between them. This CDR3 is built from 14 residues. CDR3 residues: CASSSTENPYEQYF. DNA of the CDR3: TGTGCCAGCAGCTCCACAGAGAACCCCTACGAGCAGTACTTC.

The count of this clonotype is one. The chain recombines TRBV6-1 with TRBJ1-2; D not certain. This CDR3 has 16 amino acids. CDR1 and CDR2 (germline): MNHNS, SASEGT. Trimming shortened V by 0 bases and J by 8 bases, and 19 bases separated the two germline ends. In nucleotides, the CDR3 is TGTGCCAGCAGTGAAGCGTATACACCCTCCGTGTTGGGCTACACCTTC. Its translation: CASSEAYTPSVLGYTF.

The J gene is TRBJ2-1, the V gene TRBV20-1; TRBD2 aligns across 9 bases. Per the germline V gene, CDR1 is DFQATT and CDR2 is SNEGSKA (reference sequence). Trimming removed 5 bases from V and 1 base from J; junction bases left unmatched: 9. CDR3 length: 16 residues. CDR3 coding DNA: TGCAGTGCTTCCTCCCTTAGCGGGGGTTCCTACAATGAGCAGTTCTTC. It yields the protein CSASSLSGGSYNEQFF.

The gene calls are TRBV5-6 and TRBJ2-7; D is unresolved. Germline CDR1 and CDR2: SGHDT and YYEEEE. The CDR3 consists of 14 residues. V lost 2 bases and J 2 bases, leaving 11 bases between the germline ends. CDR3 sequence: CASSFLGGTYEQYV. CDR3 DNA sequence: TGTGCCAGCAGCTTTTTGGGCGGAACCTACGAGCAGTACGTC.

This sequence joins TRBV6-5 and TRBJ2-5, with TRBD2 as a possible D gene (6 bases). Germline-derived CDR1 and CDR2 are MNHEY and SVGAGI. The CDR3 extends over 13 amino acids. V lost 5 bases to trimming and J lost 7 bases, with 14 bases between them. CDR3 sequence reads: CASSIRPGGTQYF. The CDR3 DNA follows: TGTGCCAGCAGTATACGACCCGGGGGGACCCAGTACTTC.

The chain is built from TRBV24-1 and TRBJ2-2; D perhaps matches TRBD1 (5 bases). CDR1 is KGHDR and CDR2 is SFDVKD in the germline V gene. The CDR3 runs to 16 residues. V was cut by 5 bases and J by 2 bases, with 14 bases left in between. CDR3 protein: CATSVGKTANTGELFF. DNA for the CDR3: TGTGCCACCAGTGTCGGCAAGACAGCTAACACCGGGGAGCTGTTTTTT.

There are many counts of this clonotype. This sequence joins TRBV7-2 and TRBJ2-7; D may be TRBD1 (6 bases). The CDR3 is 15 residues long. Germline CDR1 is SGHTA and CDR2 is FQGNSA. V was trimmed by 5 bases and J by 4 bases, leaving 18 bases between them. CDR3 sequence reads: CASSPYGAGEYEQYV. As DNA, the CDR3 is TGTGCCAGCAGCCCATATGGGGCAGGGGAATACGAGCAGTACGTC.

V usage is TRBV5-1 and J usage is TRBJ2-5, with 9 bases that match TRBD1. This CDR3 has 15 amino acids. V was pared by 4 bases and J by 4 bases, with 8 bases of the junction left unmatched. In germline, CDR1 is SGHRS, CDR2 YFSETQ. The CDR3 here is CASSTGQGRRETQYF. CDR3 coding DNA: TGCGCCAGCAGCACCGGACAGGGGCGGCGAGAGACCCAGTACTTC.

This clonotype has a count of ten or more. The rearrangement joins TRBV29-1 to TRBJ2-1; D ambiguous. The germline V gene encodes CDR1 SQVTM and CDR2 ANQGSEA. The CDR3 is made up of 14 amino acids. V gave up 7 bases and J gave up 10 bases, with 23 bases separating them. CDR3 region: CSAGNTYTEPEQFF. The CDR3 coding sequence is TGCAGCGCAGGAAACACCTACACGGAACCAGAGCAGTTCTTC.

The rearrangement joins TRBV29-1 to TRBJ2-6, with 10 bases identical to TRBD2. The germline V gene has CDR1 SQVTM and CDR2 ANQGSEA. The trim removed 7 bases at V and 0 bases at J, leaving 6 bases unmatched. CDR3 length: 16 amino acids. CDR3 residues: CSAILAGLSGANVLTF. The CDR3 bases are TGCAGCGCTATACTAGCGGGGCTCTCTGGGGCCAACGTCCTGACTTTC.

The chain is built from TRBV4-3 and TRBJ1-2; 8 nucleotides agree with TRBD1. With V trimmed by 1 base and J by 7 bases, 8 bases remained unmatched. The CDR3 length is 15 residues. In germline, CDR1 is LGHNA, CDR2 YSLEER. CDR3 bases: TGCGCCAGCAGCCAAGGAGGCTCAGGGGGCGGTGGCTACACCTTC. Its translation is CASSQGGSGGGGYTF.

V usage is TRBV12-3 or TRBV12-4 and J usage is TRBJ2-3, with TRBD2 matching 8 bases. J gave up 2 bases and V 3 bases, and 10 bases lay outside the gene matches. The CDR3 runs 17 residues. The CDR3 DNA is TGTGCCAGCAGTTTCCCCCGGGAGCGGGGGACCACAGATACGCAGTATTTT. This gives the protein CASSFPRERGTTDTQYF.